The rows below give T cell receptor beta chains drawn from one sample of a study of Ad26.COV2.S vaccination and SARS-CoV-2 variants. Profiling relied on immunoSEQ multiplex PCR, and the TCRdb table lists in-frame clones only, not all of them. The data contain about 480,000 clones, around nine tenths of them singletons. The sample in question was peripheral blood, obtained in a trial of Ad26.COV2.S vaccine versus placebo. These receptors originate from a person aged 18-65 years who received the Ad26.COV2.S COVID-19 vaccine or a placebo. The CDR3 runs from the conserved cysteine through the conserved F or W. Fields, in order: CDR3 DNA, CDR3 protein, J gene, V gene, clone size, D gene. D genes are given only for firm matches. Size values are once, few and many counts, or a class for expanded clones, and some rows have none.

cdr3_nt: TGTGCCAGCAGCCTAGACAGGGGGCAAAATGGCTACACCTTC; cdr3_aa: CASSLDRGQNGYTF; j_call: TRBJ1-2; v_call: TRBV4-2; clone_size: -; d_call: TRBD1
cdr3_nt: TGCAGTGCTAGTGGAGACAGGGGAAACACCATATATTTT; cdr3_aa: CSASGDRGNTIYF; j_call: TRBJ1-3; v_call: TRBV20-1; clone_size: -; d_call: -
cdr3_nt: TGTGCCAGCAGTCCCATCATGGGGGCGGGAGACCCCGTGGGGACCCAGTACTTC; cdr3_aa: CASSPIMGAGDPVGTQYF; j_call: TRBJ2-5; v_call: TRBV28; clone_size: -; d_call: -
cdr3_nt: TGTGCCAGCAGTGAAGGCGGGGTAGGGTTCTTC; cdr3_aa: CASSEGGVGFF; j_call: TRBJ2-1; v_call: TRBV2; clone_size: -; d_call: -
cdr3_nt: TGTGCCTGGAGTGTAGGTAGCGGGAGTGTGAATGAGCAGTTCTTC; cdr3_aa: CAWSVGSGSVNEQFF; j_call: TRBJ2-1; v_call: TRBV30; clone_size: once; d_call: TRBD2
cdr3_nt: TGTGCCTGGAGTTTGGGCCTCGGGGAAGCTTTCTTT; cdr3_aa: CAWSLGLGEAFF; j_call: TRBJ1-1; v_call: TRBV30; clone_size: few; d_call: -
cdr3_nt: TGTGCCACCAGTGAAGGATATGGCTACACCTTC; cdr3_aa: CATSEGYGYTF; j_call: TRBJ1-2; v_call: TRBV24-1; clone_size: -; d_call: -
cdr3_nt: TGTGCCAGTACCCTAGCGGGAGGGCCCACCGGGGAGCTGTTTTTT; cdr3_aa: CASTLAGGPTGELFF; j_call: TRBJ2-2; v_call: TRBV19; clone_size: once; d_call: TRBD2
cdr3_nt: TGCGCCAGCAGCTGGCGGGACAGGGGGGGTGAGCAGTACTTC; cdr3_aa: CASSWRDRGGEQYF; j_call: TRBJ2-7; v_call: TRBV5-1; clone_size: -; d_call: TRBD1
cdr3_nt: TGTGCCAGCTCATTAAGGCGGGACAGGGGGCGAGGGGAGCAGTTCTTC; cdr3_aa: CASSLRRDRGRGEQFF; j_call: TRBJ2-1; v_call: TRBV18; clone_size: -; d_call: TRBD1
cdr3_nt: TGTGCCAGCACCCTGGGCACAGATACGCAGTATTTT; cdr3_aa: CASTLGTDTQYF; j_call: TRBJ2-3; v_call: TRBV11-3; clone_size: -; d_call: -
cdr3_nt: TGTGCCAGCAGCTTAAGGGCCAACACTGAAGCTTTCTTT; cdr3_aa: CASSLRANTEAFF; j_call: TRBJ1-1; v_call: TRBV7-3; clone_size: -; d_call: -
cdr3_nt: TGCGCCAGCAGCCAAGTACCGGGGCGTGCCTATGGCTACACCTTC; cdr3_aa: CASSQVPGRAYGYTF; j_call: TRBJ1-2; v_call: TRBV4-1; clone_size: -; d_call: -
cdr3_nt: TGTGCCAGCAGCCTACTAGCGCAAGGCGGGAACATTCAGTACTTC; cdr3_aa: CASSLLAQGGNIQYF; j_call: TRBJ2-4; v_call: TRBV5-6; clone_size: -; d_call: TRBD2
cdr3_nt: TGTGCCAGCAGCCCCCAGGGACCGCTATATGGCTACACCTTC; cdr3_aa: CASSPQGPLYGYTF; j_call: TRBJ1-2; v_call: TRBV5-8; clone_size: -; d_call: -
cdr3_nt: TGTGCCAGCAGCCGCGACAGGGCGGGCTACGAGCAGTACTTC; cdr3_aa: CASSRDRAGYEQYF; j_call: TRBJ2-7; v_call: TRBV7-2; clone_size: -; d_call: TRBD1
cdr3_nt: TGTGCCAGCAGTGGACCGGGACTAGCATACAATGAGCAGTTCTTC; cdr3_aa: CASSGPGLAYNEQFF; j_call: TRBJ2-1; v_call: TRBV2; clone_size: once; d_call: TRBD2
cdr3_nt: TGTGCCAGCAGCGCGCCGGGACTAGCGGCCAATGAGCAGTTCTTC; cdr3_aa: CASSAPGLAANEQFF; j_call: TRBJ2-1; v_call: TRBV9; clone_size: -; d_call: TRBD2
cdr3_nt: TGTGCCAGCAGGGGCAGGGGTTTGGGAGCGGACTACGAGCAGTACTTC; cdr3_aa: CASRGRGLGADYEQYF; j_call: TRBJ2-7; v_call: TRBV13; clone_size: once; d_call: -
cdr3_nt: TGCGCCAGCAGCTTTGGAGGGGAGAATGAAAAACTGTTTTTT; cdr3_aa: CASSFGGENEKLFF; j_call: TRBJ1-4; v_call: TRBV5-1; clone_size: -; d_call: -
cdr3_nt: TGTGCCAGTACCCTCCGGACAGGGGGCCCCTATGGCTACACCTTC; cdr3_aa: CASTLRTGGPYGYTF; j_call: TRBJ1-2; v_call: TRBV19; clone_size: -; d_call: TRBD1
cdr3_nt: TGTGCCAGCAGTTTAGGTGGGGGCGCGGAGACCCAGTACTTC; cdr3_aa: CASSLGGGAETQYF; j_call: TRBJ2-5; v_call: TRBV28; clone_size: once; d_call: -
cdr3_nt: TGTGCCAGCGAAGCGGGAGAGGAGACCCAGTACTTC; cdr3_aa: CASEAGEETQYF; j_call: TRBJ2-5; v_call: TRBV2; clone_size: -; d_call: TRBD2
cdr3_nt: TGCAGCGTTTCGGGGACAGGGCGAAACACTGAAGCTTTCTTT; cdr3_aa: CSVSGTGRNTEAFF; j_call: TRBJ1-1; v_call: TRBV29-1; clone_size: -; d_call: TRBD1
cdr3_nt: TGCGCCAGCAGCAAGCGACTAGACTACAATGAGCAGTTCTTC; cdr3_aa: CASSKRLDYNEQFF; j_call: TRBJ2-1; v_call: TRBV5-1; clone_size: -; d_call: -